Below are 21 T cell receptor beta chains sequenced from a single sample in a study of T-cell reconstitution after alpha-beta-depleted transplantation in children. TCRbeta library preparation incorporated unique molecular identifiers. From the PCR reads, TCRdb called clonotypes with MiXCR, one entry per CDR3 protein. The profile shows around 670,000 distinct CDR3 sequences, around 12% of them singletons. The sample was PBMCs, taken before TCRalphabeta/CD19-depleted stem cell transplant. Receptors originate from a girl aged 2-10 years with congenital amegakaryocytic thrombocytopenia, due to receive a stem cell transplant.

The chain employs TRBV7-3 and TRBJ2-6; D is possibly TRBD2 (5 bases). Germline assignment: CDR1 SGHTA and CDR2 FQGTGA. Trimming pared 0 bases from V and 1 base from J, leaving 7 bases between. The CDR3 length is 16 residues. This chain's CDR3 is CASSLTGASGANVLTF. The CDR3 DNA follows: TGTGCCAGCAGCTTAACGGGAGCTTCTGGGGCCAACGTCCTGACTTTC.

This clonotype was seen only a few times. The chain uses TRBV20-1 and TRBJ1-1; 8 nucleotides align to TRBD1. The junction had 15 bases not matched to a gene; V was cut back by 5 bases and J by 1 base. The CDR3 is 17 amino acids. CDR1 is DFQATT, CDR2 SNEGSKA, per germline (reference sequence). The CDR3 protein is CSAQRQGSYYQNTEAFF. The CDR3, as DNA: TGCAGTGCTCAAAGACAGGGGTCCTACTACCAGAACACTGAAGCTTTCTTT.

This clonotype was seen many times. The CDR3 nucleotides are TGCGCCAGCAGCATACAGGGGTTGAACACTGAAGCTTTCTTT. Encoded protein: CASSIQGLNTEAFF. V is TRBV4-1 and J is TRBJ1-1; 7 bases match TRBD1. The CDR3 extends over 14 amino acids. Unmatched junction bases numbered 3, after V lost 5 bases and J lost 0 bases. CDR1 is MGHRA, CDR2 YSYEKL, per germline.

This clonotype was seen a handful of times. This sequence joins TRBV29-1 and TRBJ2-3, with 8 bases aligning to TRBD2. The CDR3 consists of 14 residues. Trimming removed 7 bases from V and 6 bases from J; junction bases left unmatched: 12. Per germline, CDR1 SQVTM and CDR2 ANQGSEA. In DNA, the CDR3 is TGCAGCGACCAAAGAGCGGGAGCAGGGGATACGCAGTATTTT. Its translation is CSDQRAGAGDTQYF.

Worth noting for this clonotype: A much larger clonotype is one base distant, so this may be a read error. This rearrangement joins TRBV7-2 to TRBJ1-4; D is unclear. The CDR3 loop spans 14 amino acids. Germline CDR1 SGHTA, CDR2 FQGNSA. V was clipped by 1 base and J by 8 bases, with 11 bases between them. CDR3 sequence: CASSLDRIGEKLFF. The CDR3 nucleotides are TGTGCCAGCAGCTTAGACCGGATAGGGGAAAAACTGTTTTTT.

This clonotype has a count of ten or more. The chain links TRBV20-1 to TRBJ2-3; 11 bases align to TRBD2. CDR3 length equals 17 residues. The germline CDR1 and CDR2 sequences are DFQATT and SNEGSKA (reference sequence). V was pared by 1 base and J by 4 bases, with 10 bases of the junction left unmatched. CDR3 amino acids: CSARVIAGGPSADTQYF. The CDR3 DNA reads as TGCAGTGCTAGAGTAATAGCGGGAGGGCCCTCAGCAGATACGCAGTATTTT.

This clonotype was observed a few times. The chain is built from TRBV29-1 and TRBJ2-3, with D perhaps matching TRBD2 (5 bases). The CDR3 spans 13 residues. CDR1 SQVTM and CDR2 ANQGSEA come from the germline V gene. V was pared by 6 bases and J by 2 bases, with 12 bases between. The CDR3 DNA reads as TGCAGCGTGTTAAGCGGAACCACAGATACGCAGTATTTT. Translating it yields CSVLSGTTDTQYF.

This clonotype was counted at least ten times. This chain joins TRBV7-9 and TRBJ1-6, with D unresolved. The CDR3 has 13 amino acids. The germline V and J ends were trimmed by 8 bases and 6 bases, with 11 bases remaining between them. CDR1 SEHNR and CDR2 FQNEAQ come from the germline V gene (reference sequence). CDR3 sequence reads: CASAYGPNSPLHF. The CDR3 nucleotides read TGTGCCAGCGCCTACGGCCCTAATTCACCCCTCCACTTT.

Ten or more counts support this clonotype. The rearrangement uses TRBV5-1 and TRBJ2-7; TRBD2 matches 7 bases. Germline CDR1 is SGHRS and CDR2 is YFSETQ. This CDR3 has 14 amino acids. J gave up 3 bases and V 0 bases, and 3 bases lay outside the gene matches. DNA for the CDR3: TGCGCCAGCAGCTTGGGCGGGAGTGACTACGAGCAGTACTTC. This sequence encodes CASSLGGSDYEQYF.

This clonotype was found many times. The CDR3: CASSLTGRQGATELFF. The CDR3 nucleotides read TGTGCCAGCAGCTTAACGGGGAGACAGGGGGCGACGGAGCTGTTTTTT. J is TRBJ2-2 and V is TRBV7-3, with TRBD1 matching over 10 bases. Germline trimming cut 0 bases from V and 10 bases from J; bases unmatched to any gene: 8. The CDR3 runs 16 residues. Germline values: CDR1 SGHTA, CDR2 FQGTGA.

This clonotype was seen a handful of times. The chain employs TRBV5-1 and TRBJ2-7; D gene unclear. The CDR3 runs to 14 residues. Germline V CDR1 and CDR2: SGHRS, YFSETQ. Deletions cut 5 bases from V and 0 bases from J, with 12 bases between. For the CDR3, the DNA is TGCGCCAGCAGGTGGAGAGCCGGCTCCTACGAGCAGTACTTC. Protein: CASRWRAGSYEQYF. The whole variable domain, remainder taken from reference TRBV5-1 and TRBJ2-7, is KAGVTQTPRYLIKTRGQQVTLSCSPISGHRSVSWYQQTPGQGLQFLFEYFSETQRNKGNFPGRFSGRQFSNSRSEMNVSTLELGDSALYLCASRWRAGSYEQYFGPGTRLTVT.

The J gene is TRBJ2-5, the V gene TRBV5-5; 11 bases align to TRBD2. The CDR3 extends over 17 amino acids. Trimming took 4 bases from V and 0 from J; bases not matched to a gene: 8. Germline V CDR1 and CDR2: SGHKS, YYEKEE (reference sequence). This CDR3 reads CASSLGTSGQYQETQYF. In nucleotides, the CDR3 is TGTGCCAGCAGCCTCGGGACTAGCGGCCAATACCAAGAGACCCAGTACTTC.

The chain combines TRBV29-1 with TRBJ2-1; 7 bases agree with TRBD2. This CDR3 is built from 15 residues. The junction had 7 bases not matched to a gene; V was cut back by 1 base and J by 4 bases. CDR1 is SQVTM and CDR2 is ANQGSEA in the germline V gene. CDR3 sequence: CSVEAPGRMYNEQFF. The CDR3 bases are TGCAGCGTTGAAGCTCCCGGGAGGATGTACAATGAGCAGTTCTTC.

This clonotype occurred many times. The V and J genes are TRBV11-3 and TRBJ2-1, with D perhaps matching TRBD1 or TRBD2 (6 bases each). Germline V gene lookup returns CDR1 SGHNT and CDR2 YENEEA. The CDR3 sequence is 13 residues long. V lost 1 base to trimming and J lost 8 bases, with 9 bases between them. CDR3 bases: TGTGCCAGCAGCTTAGTTCGGGGGCATGAGCAGTTCTTC. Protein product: CASSLVRGHEQFF.

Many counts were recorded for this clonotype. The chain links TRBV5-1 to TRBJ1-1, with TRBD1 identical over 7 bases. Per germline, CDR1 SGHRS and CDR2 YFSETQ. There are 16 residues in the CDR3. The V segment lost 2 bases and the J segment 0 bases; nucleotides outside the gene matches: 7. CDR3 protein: CASSFTGTAMNTEAFF. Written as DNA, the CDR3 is TGCGCCAGCAGCTTCACCGGGACAGCCATGAACACTGAAGCTTTCTTT.

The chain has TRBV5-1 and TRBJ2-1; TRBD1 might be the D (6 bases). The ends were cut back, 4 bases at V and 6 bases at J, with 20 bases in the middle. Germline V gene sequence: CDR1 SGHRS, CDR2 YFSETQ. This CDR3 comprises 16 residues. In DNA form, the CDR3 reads TGCGCCAGCAGCCGCTTCCGTCTCCGGGACATCAATGAGCAGTTCTTC. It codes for CASSRFRLRDINEQFF.

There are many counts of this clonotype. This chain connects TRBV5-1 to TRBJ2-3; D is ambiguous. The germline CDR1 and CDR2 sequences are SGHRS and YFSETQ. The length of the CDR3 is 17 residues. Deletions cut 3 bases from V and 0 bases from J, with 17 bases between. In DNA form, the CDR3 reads TGCGCCAGCAGCTCGAAAAGCCCCCTGTCTAGCACAGATACGCAGTATTTT. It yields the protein CASSSKSPLSSTDTQYF.

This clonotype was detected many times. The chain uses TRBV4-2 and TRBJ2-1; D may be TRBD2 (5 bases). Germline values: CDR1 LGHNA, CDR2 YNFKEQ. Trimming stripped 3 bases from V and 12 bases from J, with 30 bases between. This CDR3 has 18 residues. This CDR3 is CASSHVRGQRSAMTVQFF. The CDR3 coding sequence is TGTGCCAGCAGCCACGTTAGAGGGCAGCGGAGCGCAATGACGGTGCAGTTCTTC.

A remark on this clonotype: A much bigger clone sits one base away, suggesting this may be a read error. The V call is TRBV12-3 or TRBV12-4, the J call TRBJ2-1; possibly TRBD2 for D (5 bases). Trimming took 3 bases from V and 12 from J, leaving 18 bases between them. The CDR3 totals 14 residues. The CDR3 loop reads CASSFWGIKEVQFF. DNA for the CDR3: TGTGCCAGCAGTTTCTGGGGAATTAAGGAGGTGCAGTTCTTC.

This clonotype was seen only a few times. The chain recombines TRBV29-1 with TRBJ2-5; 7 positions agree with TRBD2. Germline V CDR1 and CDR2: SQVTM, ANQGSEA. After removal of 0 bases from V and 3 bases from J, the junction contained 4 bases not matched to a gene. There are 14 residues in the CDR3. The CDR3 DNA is TGCAGCGTTGAAGAGGCGGGGGTGGAAGAGACCCAGTACTTC. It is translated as CSVEEAGVEETQYF.

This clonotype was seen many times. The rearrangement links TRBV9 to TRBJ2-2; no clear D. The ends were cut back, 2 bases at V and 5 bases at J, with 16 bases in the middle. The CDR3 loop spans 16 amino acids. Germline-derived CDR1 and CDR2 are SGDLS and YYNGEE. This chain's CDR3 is CASSVPLGKGTGELFF. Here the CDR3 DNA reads TGTGCCAGCAGCGTTCCTCTGGGGAAAGGGACCGGGGAGCTGTTTTTT.